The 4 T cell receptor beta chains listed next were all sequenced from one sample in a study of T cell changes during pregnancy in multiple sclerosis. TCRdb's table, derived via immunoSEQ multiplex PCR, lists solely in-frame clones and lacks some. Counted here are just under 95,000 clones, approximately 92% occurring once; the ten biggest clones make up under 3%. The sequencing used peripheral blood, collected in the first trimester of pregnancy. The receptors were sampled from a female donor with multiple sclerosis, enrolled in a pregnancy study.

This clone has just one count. The CDR3 DNA is TGTGCCAGCAGTCCCCAGGGGCCCTTTGGCTATGGCTACACCTTC. This sequence encodes CASSPQGPFGYGYTF. The V call is TRBV27, the J call TRBJ1-2, with D possibly matching TRBD1 (6 bases). This CDR3 has 15 amino acids. V shed 5 bases and J shed 4 bases, with 17 bases lying between them. The V gene's germline CDR1 is MNHEY and CDR2 SMNVEV (reference sequence).

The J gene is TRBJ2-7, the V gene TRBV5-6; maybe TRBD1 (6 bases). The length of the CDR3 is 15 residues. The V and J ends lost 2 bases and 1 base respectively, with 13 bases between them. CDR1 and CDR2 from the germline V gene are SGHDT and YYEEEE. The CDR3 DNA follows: TGTGCCAGCAGCTTCGTTCCAGGGACATCCTACGAGCAGTACTTC. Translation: CASSFVPGTSYEQYF.

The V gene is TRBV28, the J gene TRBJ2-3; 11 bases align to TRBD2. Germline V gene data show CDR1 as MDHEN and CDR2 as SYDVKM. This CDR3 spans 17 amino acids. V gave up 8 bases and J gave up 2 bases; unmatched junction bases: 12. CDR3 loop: CASDTLTSGTFTDTQYF. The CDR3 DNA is TGTGCCAGCGACACTTTGACTAGCGGGACATTCACAGATACGCAGTATTTT.

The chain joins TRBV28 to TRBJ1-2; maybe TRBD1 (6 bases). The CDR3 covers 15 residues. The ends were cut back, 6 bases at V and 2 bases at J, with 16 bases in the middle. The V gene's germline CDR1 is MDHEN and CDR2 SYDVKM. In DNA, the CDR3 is TGTGCCAGCAGGAGTTCAGGGGTCATCAACTATGGCTACACCTTC. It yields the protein CASRSSGVINYGYTF.